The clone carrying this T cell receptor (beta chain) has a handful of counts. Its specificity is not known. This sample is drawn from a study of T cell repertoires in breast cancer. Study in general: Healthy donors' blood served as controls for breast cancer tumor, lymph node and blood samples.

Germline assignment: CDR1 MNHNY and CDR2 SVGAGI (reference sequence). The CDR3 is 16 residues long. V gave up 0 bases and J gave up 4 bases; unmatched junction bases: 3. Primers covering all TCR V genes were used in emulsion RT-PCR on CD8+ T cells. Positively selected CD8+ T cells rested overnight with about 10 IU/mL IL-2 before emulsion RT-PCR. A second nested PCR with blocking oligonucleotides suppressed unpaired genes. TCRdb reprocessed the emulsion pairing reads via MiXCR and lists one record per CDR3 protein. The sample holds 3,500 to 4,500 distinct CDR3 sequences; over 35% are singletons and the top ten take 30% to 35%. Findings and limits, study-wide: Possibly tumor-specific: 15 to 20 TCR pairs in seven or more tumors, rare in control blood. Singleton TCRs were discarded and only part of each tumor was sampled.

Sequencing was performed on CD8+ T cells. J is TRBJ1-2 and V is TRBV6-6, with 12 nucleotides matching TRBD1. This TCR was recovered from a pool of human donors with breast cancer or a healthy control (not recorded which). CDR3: CASSYSGQGAGYGYTF. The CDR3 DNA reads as TGTGCCAGCAGTTACTCGGGACAGGGGGCCGGCTATGGCTACACCTTC.